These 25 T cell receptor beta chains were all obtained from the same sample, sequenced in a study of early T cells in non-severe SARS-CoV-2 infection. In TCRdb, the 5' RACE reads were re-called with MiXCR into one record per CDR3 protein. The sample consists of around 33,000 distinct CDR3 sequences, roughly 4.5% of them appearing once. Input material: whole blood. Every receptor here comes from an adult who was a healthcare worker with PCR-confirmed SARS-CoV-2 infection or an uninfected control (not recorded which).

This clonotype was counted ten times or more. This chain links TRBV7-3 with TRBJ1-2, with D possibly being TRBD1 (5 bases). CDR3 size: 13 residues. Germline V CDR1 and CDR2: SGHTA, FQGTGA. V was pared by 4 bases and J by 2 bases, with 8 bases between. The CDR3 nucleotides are TGTGCCAGCAGCTCGGACAAGAACTATGGCTACACCTTC. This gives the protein CASSSDKNYGYTF.

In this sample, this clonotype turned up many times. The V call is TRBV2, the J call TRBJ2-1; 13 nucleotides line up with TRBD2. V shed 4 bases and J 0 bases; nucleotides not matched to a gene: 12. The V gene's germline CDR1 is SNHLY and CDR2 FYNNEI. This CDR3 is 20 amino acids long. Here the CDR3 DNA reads TGTGCCAGCAGTGGTCAGAGGACTAGCGGGGGCCGTAGCTCCTACAATGAGCAGTTCTTC. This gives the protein CASSGQRTSGGRSSYNEQFF.

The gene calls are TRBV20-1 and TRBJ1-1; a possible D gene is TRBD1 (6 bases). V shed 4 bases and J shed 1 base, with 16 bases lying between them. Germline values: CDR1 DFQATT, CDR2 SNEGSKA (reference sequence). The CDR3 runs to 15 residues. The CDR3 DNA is TGCAGTGCTAAGACCCTGGGACATGGGAACACTGAAGCTTTCTTT. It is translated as CSAKTLGHGNTEAFF.

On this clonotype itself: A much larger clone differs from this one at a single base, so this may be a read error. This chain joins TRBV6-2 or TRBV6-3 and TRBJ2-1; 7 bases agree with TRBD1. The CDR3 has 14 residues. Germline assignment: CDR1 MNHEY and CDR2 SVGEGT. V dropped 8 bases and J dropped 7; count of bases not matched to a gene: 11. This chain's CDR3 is CASGRLAGGNEQFF. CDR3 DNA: TGTGCCAGCGGCCGCCTAGCAGGGGGTAATGAGCAGTTCTTC.

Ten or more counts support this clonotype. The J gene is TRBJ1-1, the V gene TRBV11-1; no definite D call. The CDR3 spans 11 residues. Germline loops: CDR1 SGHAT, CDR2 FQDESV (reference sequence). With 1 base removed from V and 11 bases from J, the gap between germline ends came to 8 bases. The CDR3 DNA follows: TGTGCCAGCAGCTTAGAGCACGAGGCTTTCTTT. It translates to CASSLEHEAFF.

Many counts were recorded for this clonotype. For the CDR3, the DNA is TGTGCCTGGAGGGTACCCGGGGCCCAGTACTTC. As protein: CAWRVPGAQYF. The chain uses TRBV30 and TRBJ2-5, with D possibly being TRBD2 (5 bases). Germline V gives CDR1 GTSNPN, CDR2 SVGIG (reference sequence). The V end was cut by 3 bases, the J end by 9 bases, with 11 bases between. This CDR3 has 11 amino acids.

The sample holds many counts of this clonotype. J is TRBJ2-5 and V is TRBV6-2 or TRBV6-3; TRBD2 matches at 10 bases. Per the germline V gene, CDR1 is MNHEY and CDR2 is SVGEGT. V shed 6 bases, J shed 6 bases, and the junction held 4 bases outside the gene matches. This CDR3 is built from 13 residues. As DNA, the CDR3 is TGTGCCAGCAGCGCTAGCGGGGGAAAGACCCAGTACTTC. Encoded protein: CASSASGGKTQYF.

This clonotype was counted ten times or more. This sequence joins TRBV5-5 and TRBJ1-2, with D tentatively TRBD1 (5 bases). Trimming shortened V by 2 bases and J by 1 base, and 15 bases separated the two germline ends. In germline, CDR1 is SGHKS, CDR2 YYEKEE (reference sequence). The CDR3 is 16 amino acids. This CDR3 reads CASSLDSSANNYGYTF. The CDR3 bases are TGTGCCAGCAGCTTAGACAGTTCCGCAAATAACTATGGCTACACCTTC.

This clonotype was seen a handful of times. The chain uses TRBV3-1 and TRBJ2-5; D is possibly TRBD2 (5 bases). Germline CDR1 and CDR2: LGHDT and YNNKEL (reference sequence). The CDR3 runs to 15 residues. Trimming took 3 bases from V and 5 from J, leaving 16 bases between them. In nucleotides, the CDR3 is TGTGCCAGCAGCCAGAGGTCGCCCCCGGGGGAGACCCAGTACTTC. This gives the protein CASSQRSPPGETQYF.

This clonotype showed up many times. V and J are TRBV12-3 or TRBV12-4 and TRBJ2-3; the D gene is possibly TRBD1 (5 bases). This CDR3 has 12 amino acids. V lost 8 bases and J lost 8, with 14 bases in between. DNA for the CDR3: TGTGCCAGCCGGACAAGCAGGGCTACGCAGTATTTT. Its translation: CASRTSRATQYF.

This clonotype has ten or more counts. In DNA form, the CDR3 reads TGTGCCAGCAGCCCCAATCGAATCGGCAATCAGCCCCAGCATTTT. This sequence encodes CASSPNRIGNQPQHF. The J gene is TRBJ1-5, the V gene TRBV7-2; no reliable D call. Per the germline V gene, CDR1 is SGHTA and CDR2 is FQGNSA. The V end was cut by 5 bases, the J end by 2 bases, with 13 bases between. This CDR3 comprises 15 residues.

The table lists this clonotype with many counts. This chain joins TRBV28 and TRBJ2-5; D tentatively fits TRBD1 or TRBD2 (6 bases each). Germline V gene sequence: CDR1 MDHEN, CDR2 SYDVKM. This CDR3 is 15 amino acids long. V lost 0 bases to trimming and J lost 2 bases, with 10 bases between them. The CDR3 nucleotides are TGTGCCAGCAGTTTATGGGGGGCGGGGCAAGAGACCCAGTACTTC. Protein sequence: CASSLWGAGQETQYF. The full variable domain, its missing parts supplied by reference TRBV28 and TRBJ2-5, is DVKVTQSSRYLVKRTGEKVFLECVQDMDHENMFWYRQDPGLGLRLIYFSYDVKMKEKGDIPEGYSVSREKKERFSLILESASTNQTSMYLCASSLWGAGQETQYFGPGTRLLVL.

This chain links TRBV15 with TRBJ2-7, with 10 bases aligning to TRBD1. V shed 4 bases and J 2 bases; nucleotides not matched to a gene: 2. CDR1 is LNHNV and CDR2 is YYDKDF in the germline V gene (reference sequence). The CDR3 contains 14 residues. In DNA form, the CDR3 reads TGTGCCACCAGCAACGGGACAGGGGCCTACGAGCAGTACTTC. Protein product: CATSNGTGAYEQYF.

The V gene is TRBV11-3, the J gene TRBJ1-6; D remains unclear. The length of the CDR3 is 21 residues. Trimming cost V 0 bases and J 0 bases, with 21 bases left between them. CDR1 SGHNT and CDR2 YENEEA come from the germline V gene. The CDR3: CASSLDQLKRPNYSYNSPLHF. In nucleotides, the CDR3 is TGTGCCAGCAGCTTAGATCAGCTGAAAAGGCCTAACTACTCCTATAATTCACCCCTCCACTTT.

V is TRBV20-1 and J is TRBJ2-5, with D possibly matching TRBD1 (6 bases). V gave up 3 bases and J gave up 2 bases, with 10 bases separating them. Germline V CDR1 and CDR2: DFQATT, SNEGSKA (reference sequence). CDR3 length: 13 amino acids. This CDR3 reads CSARAQGQETQYF. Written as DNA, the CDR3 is TGCAGTGCTAGGGCACAGGGTCAAGAGACCCAGTACTTC.

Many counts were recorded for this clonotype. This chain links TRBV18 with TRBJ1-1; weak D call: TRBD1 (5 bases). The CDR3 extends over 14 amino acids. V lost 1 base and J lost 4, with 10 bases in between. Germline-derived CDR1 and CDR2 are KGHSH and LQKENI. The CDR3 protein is CASSPLGELTEAFF. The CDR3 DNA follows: TGTGCCAGCTCACCACTGGGGGAACTCACTGAAGCTTTCTTT.

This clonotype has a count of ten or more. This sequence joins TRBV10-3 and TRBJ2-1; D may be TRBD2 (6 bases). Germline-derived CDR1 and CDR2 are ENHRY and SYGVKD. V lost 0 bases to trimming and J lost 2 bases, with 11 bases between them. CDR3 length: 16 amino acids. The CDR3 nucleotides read TGTGCCATCAGTGAGTCGTACGGGGGAACCTACAATGAGCAGTTCTTC. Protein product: CAISESYGGTYNEQFF.

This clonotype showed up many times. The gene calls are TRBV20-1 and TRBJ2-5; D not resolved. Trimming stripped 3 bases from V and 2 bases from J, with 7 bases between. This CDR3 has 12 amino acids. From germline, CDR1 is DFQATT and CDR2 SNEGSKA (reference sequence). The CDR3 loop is CSARLQQETQYF. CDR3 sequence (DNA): TGCAGTGCTAGGTTGCAACAAGAGACCCAGTACTTC.

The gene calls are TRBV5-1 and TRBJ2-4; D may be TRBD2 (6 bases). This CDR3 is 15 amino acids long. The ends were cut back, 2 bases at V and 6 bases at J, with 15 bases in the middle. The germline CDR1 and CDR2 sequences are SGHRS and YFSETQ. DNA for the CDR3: TGCGCCAGCAGCTTTGGGGCGGGAAGGGGAAACATTCAGTACTTC. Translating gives CASSFGAGRGNIQYF.

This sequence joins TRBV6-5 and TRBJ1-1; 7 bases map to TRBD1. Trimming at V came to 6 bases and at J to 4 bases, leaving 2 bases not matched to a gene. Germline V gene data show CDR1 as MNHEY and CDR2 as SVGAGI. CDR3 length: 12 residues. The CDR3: CASSEGATEAFF. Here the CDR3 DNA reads TGTGCCAGCAGCGAGGGGGCCACTGAAGCTTTCTTT.

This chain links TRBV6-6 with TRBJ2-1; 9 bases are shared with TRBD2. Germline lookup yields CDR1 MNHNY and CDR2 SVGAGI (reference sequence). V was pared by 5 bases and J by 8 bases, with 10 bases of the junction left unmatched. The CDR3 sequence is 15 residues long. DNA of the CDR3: TGTGCCAGCAGTGATTTTAGCGGGGGATCGGATGAGCAGTTCTTC. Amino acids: CASSDFSGGSDEQFF.

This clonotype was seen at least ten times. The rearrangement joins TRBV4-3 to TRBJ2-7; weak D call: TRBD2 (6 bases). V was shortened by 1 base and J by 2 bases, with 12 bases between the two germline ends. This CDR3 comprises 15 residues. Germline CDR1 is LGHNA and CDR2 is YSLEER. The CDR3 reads CASSQGRGPAYEQYF. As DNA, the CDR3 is TGCGCCAGCAGCCAAGGGCGGGGTCCTGCCTACGAGCAGTACTTC.

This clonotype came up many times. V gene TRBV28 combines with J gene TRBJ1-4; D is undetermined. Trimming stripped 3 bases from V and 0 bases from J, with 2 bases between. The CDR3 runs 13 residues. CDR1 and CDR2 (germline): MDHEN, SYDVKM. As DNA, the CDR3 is TGTGCCAGCAGTTTCGCAACTAATGAAAAACTGTTTTTT. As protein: CASSFATNEKLFF.

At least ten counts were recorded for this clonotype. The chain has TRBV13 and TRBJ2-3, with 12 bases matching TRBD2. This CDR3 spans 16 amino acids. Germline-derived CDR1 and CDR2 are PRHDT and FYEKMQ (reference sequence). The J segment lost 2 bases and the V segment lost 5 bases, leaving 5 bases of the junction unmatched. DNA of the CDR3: TGTGCCAGCAGCGAGACTAGCGGGGGCCTCACAGATACGCAGTATTTT. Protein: CASSETSGGLTDTQYF.

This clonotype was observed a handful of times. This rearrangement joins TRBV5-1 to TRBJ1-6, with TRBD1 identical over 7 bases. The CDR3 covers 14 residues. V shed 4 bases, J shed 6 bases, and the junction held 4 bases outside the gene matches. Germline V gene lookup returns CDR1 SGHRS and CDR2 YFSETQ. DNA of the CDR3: TGCGCCAGCAGCCCGGGGACAGTTAATTCACCCCTCCACTTT. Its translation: CASSPGTVNSPLHF.